This note documents a single T cell receptor beta chain sequence. The sample holds many counts of this clonotype. Its antigen has not been determined. No base qualities exist here, and no much larger clone lies one base off it. This sample is drawn from a study of Graves' ophthalmopathy and Graves' hyperthyroidism (dated by TCRdb to the late 2010s). As for the study more broadly: Peripheral blood was collected at initial diagnosis, before any treatment. To explore V-J signatures that separate ophthalmopathy from hyperthyroidism, a discovery set of 95 to 100 patients was enrolled, consisting of approximately 45 with ophthalmopathy and about 60 with stable hyperthyroidism. To tell Graves' ophthalmopathy apart from Graves' hyperthyroidism, and to predict which patients would progress to ophthalmopathy, the study relied on TCR beta repertoire signatures. For training and testing, the 100 or so patients in the discovery cohort were randomly divided in a 7:3 ratio. In total, 120 to 150 blood samples were TCR-sequenced: under 45 ophthalmopathy, some 72 hyperthyroidism and about 17 hyperthyroidism-to-ophthalmopathy patients. Once sampling was done, hyperthyroidism patients were given methimazole at a starting dose of 30 mg daily, while ophthalmopathy patients were given high-dose intravenous methylprednisolone. T-cell repertoires of thyroid tissue and blood were compared in 5 or 6 hyperthyroidism patients. An independent validation cohort comprised roughly 20 hyperthyroidism patients and some 16 patients who later progressed from hyperthyroidism to ophthalmopathy. The paper's findings and limits, for the study overall: In validation, the model predicted ophthalmopathy progression with about 71% sensitivity and approximately 72% specificity; 12 predicted patients were CT-confirmed with GO in a median of about 6.2 months. The 13-signature model separated ophthalmopathy from stable hyperthyroidism with approximately 85% sensitivity and about 81% specificity in cross-validation, and 80%/75% in the test set. Sample size was not predetermined statistically, and investigators were not blinded to group allocation. Most of the expanded thyroid clonotypes with a frequency above 0.001 were also detected in blood, and it was suggested that the thyroid immune response may be reflected by blood repertoires.

Trimming takes 5 bases from V and 7 bases from J, and the germline ends sit 15 bases apart. Looking up the germline V gene yields CDR1 SQVTM and CDR2 ANQGSEA. The CDR3 holds 12 amino acids from the cysteine to the phenylalanine. Just CDR3 DNA is preserved here, 36 bases in frame from base 1. A patient counted as having stable hyperthyroidism if there was no progression to ophthalmopathy within 18 months of follow-up. Patients with hyperthyroidism were aged 18 to 65 years, had been newly diagnosed, and had a disease duration of less than 2 months. Anyone with other autoimmune diseases, uncontrolled infections, pregnancy or lactation was excluded from the study. Clinical symptoms, serum thyroxine, TRAb, thyroid ultrasound and orbital computed tomography formed the basis of the diagnosis. Ficoll-Paque density gradient centrifugation was used to isolate PBMCs from around 10 ml of fresh peripheral blood. Trizol reagent was used to extract the total RNA, and its quality was then checked on an Agilent 2100 Bioanalyzer.

TCR beta CDR3 regions were amplified from RNA transcripts for repertoire sequencing. A first-round RT-PCR used HTBI primers with the Qiagen OneStep RT-PCR kit, followed by a second-round multiplex PCR, size selection and purification. Libraries were sequenced on an Illumina HiSeq2000 using paired-end 100 bp reads. Concerning the study's data processing: Reads were processed with SOAPnuke, discarding reads with adapters, uncalled bases, mean Phred below 15, or no exact constant-primer or identifier match. High-quality paired reads were merged with COPE v1.2.5. Unique nucleotide sequences were defined as clonotypes and aligned to IMGT TRB V, D and J references using MiTCR v1.1. Only V-J combinations with frequency above 0.0001 were analysed, covering 99% to 99.2% of repertoires. For each V-J combination, a TCR clonal expansion and chaos score was defined as the ratio of F50 clonal expansion to chaos observed in the TCRdist matrix. Features were reduced by Welch's t-statistics and random forest to 10 to 15 V-J combinations, which fed a naive Bayes classifier. The Morisita-Horn index was used to measure how similar the thyroid and blood repertoires were. Clones were called with MiXCR by TCRdb after fastp trimmed the public reads at Q25, and only in-frame beta chains were retained. Rows matching on CDR3 protein sequence are summarized as one entry with the most common DNA and genes. TCRdb, not the authors, supplied the V and J calls. The table for this sample lists 500,000 to 700,000 distinct CDR3 sequences; about 20% of them were counted only once. The ten largest clones add up to approximately 7.7% of the sample.

The sequence is built from TRBV29-1 and TRBJ2-7, with the D gene call left open. Sequenced sample: peripheral blood. This clonotype originated in a woman aged 18-35 years with stable Graves' hyperthyroidism. Some clones in this sample may be carry-over from other donors' samples. Donor details come from another sample of the same person, matched by shared clones. At the DNA level, the sequence is TGCAGCGTTCGGGTAGGTCCTCGGGAGCAGTACTTC. Its translation reads: CSVRVGPREQYF.